This T cell receptor (beta chain) came from a study of cytomegalovirus exposure and HLA in healthy donors. The PCR had 60 Vbeta and 13 Jbeta primers. Authors' analysis steps: In a later analysis, around 10 million of some 80 million unique beta chains occurred in at least two donors. Some clones are missing from TCRdb's copy, which holds only in-frame ones; the method was immunoSEQ multiplex PCR. D and trimming were read from the DNA, whereas the V and J calls and clone size are those reported in that table. Among around 150,000 clones listed, about 72% were seen once. Germline assignment: CDR1 SEHNR and CDR2 FQNEAQ (reference sequence). This CDR3 is 16 amino acids long. Losses at the gene ends were 1 base for V and 7 bases for J; bases not matched to a gene: 10. Regarding this clone: What it binds is unknown.

Overall study results and limits: A later analysis showed that HLA-associated TCR beta chains had undergone more clonal expansion than equally common others. Several of the most significant clusters were apparently associated with common viral pathogens in a later analysis. TRBV6-2, TRBV6-3 and some other V segments were unresolvable in 87-base-pair reads.

Sequencing was performed on PBMCs. The chain has TRBV7-9 and TRBJ2-1, with 7 nucleotides matching TRBD1. The receptor was isolated from a man in his fifties or sixties in good health and CMV-seronegative. CDR3 sequence (DNA): TGTGCCAGCAGCTTAGGTTCAGGACAGGACCATAATGAGCAGTTCTTC. Encoded protein: CASSLGSGQDHNEQFF.